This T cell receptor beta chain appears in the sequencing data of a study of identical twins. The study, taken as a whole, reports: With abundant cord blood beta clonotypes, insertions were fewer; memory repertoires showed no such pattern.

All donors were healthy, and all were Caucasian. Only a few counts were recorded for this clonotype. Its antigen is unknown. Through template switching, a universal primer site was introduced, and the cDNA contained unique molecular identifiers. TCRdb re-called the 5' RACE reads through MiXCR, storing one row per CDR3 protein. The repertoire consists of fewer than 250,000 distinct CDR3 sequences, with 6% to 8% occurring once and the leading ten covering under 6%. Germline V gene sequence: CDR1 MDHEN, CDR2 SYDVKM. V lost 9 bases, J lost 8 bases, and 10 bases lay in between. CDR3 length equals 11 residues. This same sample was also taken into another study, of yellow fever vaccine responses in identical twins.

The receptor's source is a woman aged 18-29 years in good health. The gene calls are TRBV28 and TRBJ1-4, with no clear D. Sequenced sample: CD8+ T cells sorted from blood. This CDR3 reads CASERAEKLFF. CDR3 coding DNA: TGTGCCAGTGAAAGGGCGGAAAAACTGTTTTTT.